Each of the 3 T cell receptor beta chains below was sequenced from the same sample in a study of blood T cell repertoires in COVID-19. The data were produced by immunoSEQ multiplex PCR, yet TCRdb's version contains in-frame clones alone and is incomplete. The table has 75,000 to 100,000 clones, roughly 86% seen once. The sequenced material came from peripheral blood. The receptors were sampled from a human donor in a cohort sampled during active COVID-19.

The V and J genes are TRBV7-8 and TRBJ1-1, with D maybe TRBD1 (6 bases). V was pared by 6 bases and J by 0 bases, with 17 bases between. The CDR3 runs to 16 residues. The germline V gene has CDR1 SGHVS and CDR2 FQNEAQ. CDR3 in DNA: TGTGCCAGCAGGATAGGGGGGGGCAGGGTGAACACTGAAGCTTTCTTT. As protein: CASRIGGGRVNTEAFF.

This clone was detected a few times. The rearrangement joins TRBV5-1 to TRBJ2-2; TRBD1 matches at 9 bases. CDR1 is SGHRS and CDR2 is YFSETQ in the germline V gene. The V segment lost 3 bases and the J segment 6 bases; nucleotides outside the gene matches: 3. The CDR3 totals 14 residues. The CDR3 loop reads CASSSTGGAGELFF. CDR3 in DNA: TGCGCCAGCAGCTCAACAGGGGGCGCCGGGGAGCTGTTTTTT.

This chain links TRBV4-2 with TRBJ1-2; TRBD1 aligns across 7 bases. Germline loops: CDR1 LGHNA, CDR2 YNFKEQ. The CDR3 runs to 19 residues. V gave up 0 bases and J gave up 0 bases; unmatched junction bases: 13. CDR3 DNA: TGTGCCAGCAGCCAAGATCTCAATGGGCAGGGGGGATCTAACTATGGCTACACCTTC. As protein: CASSQDLNGQGGSNYGYTF.